A selection of T cell receptor beta chains follows, all from one sample in a study of cytomegalovirus exposure and HLA in healthy donors. Only in-frame clones appear in the TCRdb table, and some are missing; sequencing was by immunoSEQ multiplex PCR. The sample has about 230,000 clones, roughly 85% seen once; the top ten hold 0.2% to 0.25%. Sequencing was done on a sample of PBMCs. These receptors originate from a girl aged 2-10 years in good health and CMV-seronegative. The conserved cysteine and the conserved F or W are not part of the CDR3 here. Fields, in order: clone size, D gene, V gene, CDR3 protein. The D gene is left open where the match is weak. The size of a clone is reported for some rows only, either as once, few or many, or as a class for expanded clones.

>-|-|TRBV5-1
ASSLGPQGGDTEAF
>-|-|TRBV5-1
ASSSSGTPNYGYT
>-|-|TRBV15
ATSRDRFGDEQF
>-|TRBD2|TRBV5-4
ASSLAGRGVETQY
>few|TRBD1|TRBV6-5
ASSLDRGDTEAF
>-|TRBD2|TRBV9
ASSTHSGRASYEQY
>-|TRBD1|TRBV6-4
ASSTTGGAHTEAF
>-|-|TRBV7-9
ASSSSGQNTGELF
>-|-|TRBV21-1
ASSKVRGRGGSEQY
>few|TRBD1|TRBV5-4
ASSLALDRGRGYT
>-|-|TRBV27
ASTEKSWGGTFTDTQY
>-|-|TRBV5-4
ASSQQQQVGNTEAF
>-|TRBD2|TRBV9
ASSVSSGIQETQY
>-|TRBD2|TRBV27
ASSFRVAGGSYNEQF
>-|-|TRBV10-3
AIKGDRDLSPGELF
>-|-|TRBV5-1
ASSSRSSYNEQF
>once|-|TRBV29-1
SAIKLAPDTQY
>-|TRBD1|TRBV2
ASSDRTGSSGNTIY
>once|-|TRBV6-1
ASSEPRRGYT
>-|TRBD1|TRBV2
ASSGTGPTYEQY
>-|TRBD1|TRBV5-8
ASGRLGQGRYNEQF
>-|TRBD1|TRBV19
ASSLGQGHEQY
>-|-|TRBV30
AWSPLGNTIY
>-|TRBD2|TRBV11-2
ASSLVLAGEETQY
>-|TRBD1|TRBV5-1
ASSVDRTQETQY
>-|TRBD1|TRBV5-1
ASSFMTGPSPLH
>-|-|TRBV7-9
SSSVLGDTEAF
>-|-|TRBV9
ASSPQGRGNTIY
>-|TRBD2|TRBV5-4
ASSLAGGSTDTQY
>few|TRBD1|TRBV7-6
ASSARTGASGYT
>-|TRBD1|TRBV6-1
ASSGPGQGVTYEQY
>-|TRBD1|TRBV2
ASSEFTGGSPLH
>-|TRBD1|TRBV14
ASSPTGIATNEKLF
>-|-|TRBV9
ASTKGRNADTQY
>-|-|TRBV18
ASSRVQDNTGELF
>few|-|TRBV6-6
ASSESGLRPEQF
>few|TRBD1|TRBV6-5
ASSYLDRGKAF
>once|-|TRBV5-4
AWPTGTGVYNEQF
>few|-|TRBV11-2
ASSLVPGDAYGYT
>-|TRBD1|TRBV27
ASSSLGTGGFGQPQH
>-|TRBD1|TRBV6-6
ASRHRDRDMYGYT
>-|TRBD2|TRBV7-8
ASSSFGGALNEQF
>once|TRBD1|TRBV5-6
ASSMRQGTRYEQY
>-|TRBD1|TRBV4-1
ASSHFTRDRDGYT
>-|TRBD2|TRBV6-1
ASSVAGLAGVGTGELF
>-|-|TRBV18
ASSAGQNEQF
>-|-|TRBV2
ASQRQGNQPQH